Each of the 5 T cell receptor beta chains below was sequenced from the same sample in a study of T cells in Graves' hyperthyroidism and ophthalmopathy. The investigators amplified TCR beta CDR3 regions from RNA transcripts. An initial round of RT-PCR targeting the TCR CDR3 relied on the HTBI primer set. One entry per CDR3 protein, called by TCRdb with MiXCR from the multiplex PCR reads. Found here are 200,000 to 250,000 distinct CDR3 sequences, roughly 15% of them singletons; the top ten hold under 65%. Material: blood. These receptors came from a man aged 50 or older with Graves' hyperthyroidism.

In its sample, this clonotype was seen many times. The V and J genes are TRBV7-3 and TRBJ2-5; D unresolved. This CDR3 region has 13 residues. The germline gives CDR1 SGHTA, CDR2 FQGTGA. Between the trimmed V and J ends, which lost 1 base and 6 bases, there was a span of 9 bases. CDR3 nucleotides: TGTGCCAGCAGCTTAAAAGGCAGCCAGACCCAGTACTTC. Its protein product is CASSLKGSQTQYF.

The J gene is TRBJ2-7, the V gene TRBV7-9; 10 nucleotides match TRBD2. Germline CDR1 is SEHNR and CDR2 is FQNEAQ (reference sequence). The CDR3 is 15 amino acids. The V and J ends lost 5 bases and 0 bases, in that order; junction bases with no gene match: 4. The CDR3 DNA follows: TGTGCCAGCAGCCCACCTAGCGGGAGCTCCTACGAGCAGTACTTC. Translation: CASSPPSGSSYEQYF. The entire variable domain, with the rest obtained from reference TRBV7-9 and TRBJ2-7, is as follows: DTGVSQNPRHKITKRGQNVTFRCDPISEHNRLYWYRQTLGQGPEFLTYFQNEAQLEKSRLLSDRFSAERPKGSFSTLEIQRTEQGDSAMYLCASSPPSGSSYEQYFGPGTRLTVT.

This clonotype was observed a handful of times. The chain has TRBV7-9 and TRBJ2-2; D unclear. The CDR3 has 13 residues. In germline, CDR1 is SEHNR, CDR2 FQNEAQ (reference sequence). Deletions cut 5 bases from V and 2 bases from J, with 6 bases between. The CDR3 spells CASSPQNTGELFF. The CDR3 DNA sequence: TGTGCCAGCAGCCCTCAAAACACCGGGGAGCTGTTTTTT.

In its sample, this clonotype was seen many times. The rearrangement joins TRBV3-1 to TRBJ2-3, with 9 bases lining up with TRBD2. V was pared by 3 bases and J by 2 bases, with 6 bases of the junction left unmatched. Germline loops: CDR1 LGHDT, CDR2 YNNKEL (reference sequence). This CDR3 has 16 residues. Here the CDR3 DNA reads TGTGCCAGCAGCCACTCGCTAGCGGGGTTCACAGATACGCAGTATTTT. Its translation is CASSHSLAGFTDTQYF.

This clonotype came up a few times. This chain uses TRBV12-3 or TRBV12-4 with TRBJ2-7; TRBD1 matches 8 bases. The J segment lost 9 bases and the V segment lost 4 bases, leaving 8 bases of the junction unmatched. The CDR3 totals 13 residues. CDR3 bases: TGTGCCAGCAGTTCTGGACAGGGTCTCGTGCAGTACTTC. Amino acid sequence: CASSSGQGLVQYF.